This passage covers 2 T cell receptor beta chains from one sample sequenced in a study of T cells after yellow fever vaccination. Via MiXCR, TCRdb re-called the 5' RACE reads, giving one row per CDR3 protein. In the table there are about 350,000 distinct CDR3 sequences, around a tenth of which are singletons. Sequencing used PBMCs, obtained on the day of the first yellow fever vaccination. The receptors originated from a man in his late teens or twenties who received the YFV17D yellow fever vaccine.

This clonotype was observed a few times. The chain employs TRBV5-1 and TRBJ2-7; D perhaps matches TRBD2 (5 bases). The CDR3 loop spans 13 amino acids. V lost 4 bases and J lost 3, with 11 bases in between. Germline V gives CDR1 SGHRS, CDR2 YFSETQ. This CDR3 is CASSAGRDYEQYF. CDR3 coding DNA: TGCGCCAGCAGCGCCGGACGGGACTACGAGCAGTACTTC. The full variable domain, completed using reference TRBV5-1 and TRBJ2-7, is KAGVTQTPRYLIKTRGQQVTLSCSPISGHRSVSWYQQTPGQGLQFLFEYFSETQRNKGNFPGRFSGRQFSNSRSEMNVSTLELGDSALYLCASSAGRDYEQYFGPGTRLTVT.

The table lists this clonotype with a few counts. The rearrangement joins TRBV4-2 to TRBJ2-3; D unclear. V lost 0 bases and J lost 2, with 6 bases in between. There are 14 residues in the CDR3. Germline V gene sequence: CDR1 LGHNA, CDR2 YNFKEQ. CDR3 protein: CASSQEVHTDTQYF. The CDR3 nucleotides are TGTGCCAGCAGCCAAGAGGTGCACACAGATACGCAGTATTTT.